Below, 25 T cell receptor beta chains from the same sample are listed, as sequenced in a study of blood T cells in healthy people across ages. Sample-barcoded 5' priming and a J-beta primer mix drove a second PCR of roughly 7 to 11 cycles. TCRdb reprocessed the 5' RACE reads via MiXCR and lists one record per CDR3 protein. The repertoire includes about 1.4 million distinct CDR3 sequences, approximately 59% of them detected once, and 6.7% sits in the top ten. The sample consisted of blood. The receptor source for this set is a young man in good health.

The gene calls are TRBV30 and TRBJ2-4; D is unresolved. The germline gives CDR1 GTSNPN, CDR2 SVGIG (reference sequence). Trimming left V 2 bases short and J 5 bases short, with 10 bases between. The CDR3 sequence is 13 residues long. CDR3 loop: CAWSFLSENIQYF. The CDR3 nucleotides are TGTGCCTGGAGTTTTCTGAGCGAAAACATTCAGTACTTC.

This clonotype was seen only a few times. The chain is built from TRBV29-1 and TRBJ2-4; 14 bases map to TRBD2. V dropped 7 bases and J dropped 13; count of bases not matched to a gene: 9. CDR1 is SQVTM and CDR2 is ANQGSEA in the germline V gene. The CDR3 consists of 13 residues. CDR3 nucleotides: TGCAGCGCCCAGCGGGGACTAGCGGGAGAGCAGTACTTC. The encoded protein is CSAQRGLAGEQYF.

The chain recombines TRBV5-6 with TRBJ1-1; unclear D gene. Germline-derived CDR1 and CDR2 are SGHDT and YYEEEE. The CDR3 spans 13 residues. The ends were cut back, 7 bases at V and 3 bases at J, with 13 bases in the middle. CDR3 DNA: TGTGCCAGCGGTCGGAGGGCTTACACTGAAGCTTTCTTT. It specifies CASGRRAYTEAFF.

The gene calls are TRBV11-3 and TRBJ2-3; possible D gene TRBD2, 6 bases. The CDR3 has 19 amino acids. Trimming removed 2 bases at V and 0 bases at J, with 21 bases between. Germline V gives CDR1 SGHNT, CDR2 YENEEA. The CDR3 nucleotides read TGTGCCAGCAGCTTAAGAGGGCCTAGCGAATCCTCTAGCACAGATACGCAGTATTTT. The encoded protein is CASSLRGPSESSSTDTQYF.

This clonotype was seen more than once but under ten times. The chain uses TRBV4-2 and TRBJ2-5; 9 bases agree with TRBD2. Germline V gene data show CDR1 as LGHNA and CDR2 as YNFKEQ. J gave up 5 bases and V 0 bases, and 4 bases lay outside the gene matches. There are 15 residues in the CDR3. The CDR3 DNA sequence: TGTGCCAGCAGCCAAGAAACGGGACTAGCCGAGACCCAGTACTTC. Amino acids: CASSQETGLAETQYF.

The chain combines TRBV28 with TRBJ1-5, with a tentative D call TRBD1 (6 bases). Germline V gene data show CDR1 as MDHEN and CDR2 as SYDVKM. V lost 8 bases to trimming and J lost 6 bases, with 17 bases between them. There are 14 residues in the CDR3. CDR3 loop: CASCGDNGFQPQHF. The CDR3 bases are TGTGCCAGCTGCGGGGACAACGGGTTTCAGCCCCAGCATTTT.

This chain uses TRBV4-1 with TRBJ1-2; D is uncertain. With 10 bases removed from V and 5 bases from J, the gap between germline ends came to 11 bases. The CDR3 has 11 amino acids. CDR1 and CDR2 from the germline V gene are MGHRA and YSYEKL. CDR3: CATDNGYGYTF. DNA for the CDR3: TGCGCCACCGACAACGGATATGGCTACACCTTC.

The CDR3 bases are TGTGCCAGCAGGGAGGACAGGTATTCACCCCTCCACTTT. Translating gives CASREDRYSPLHF. V is TRBV6-5 and J is TRBJ1-6; 7 bases map to TRBD1. V shed 6 bases, J shed 8 bases, and the junction held 4 bases outside the gene matches. CDR1 and CDR2 (germline): MNHEY, SVGAGI. The CDR3 contains 13 residues.

This chain joins TRBV25-1 and TRBJ2-3; no reliable D call. Germline lookup yields CDR1 MGHDK and CDR2 SYGVNS. The CDR3 is 13 amino acids. Trimming cost V 8 bases and J 3 bases, with 12 bases left between them. The CDR3 region has the DNA TGTGCCAGCGGCCCCCCTGGGACAGATACGCAGTATTTT. This translates into CASGPPGTDTQYF.

This clonotype appeared a single time. The chain employs TRBV4-1 and TRBJ2-3; 12 nucleotides match TRBD2. Germline V gene data show CDR1 as MGHRA and CDR2 as YSYEKL. The CDR3 has 16 amino acids. V was clipped by 5 bases and J by 3 bases; unmatched bases: 6. The CDR3 sequence is CASSYTSGRRTDTQYF. Written as DNA, the CDR3 is TGCGCCAGCAGCTATACTAGCGGGAGGAGGACAGATACGCAGTATTTT.

The sample holds a few counts of this clonotype. For the CDR3, the DNA is TGTGCCAGCAGATTAACAGGGGCGAACACCGGGGAGCTGTTTTTT. Amino acids: CASRLTGANTGELFF. The V call is TRBV12-3 or TRBV12-4, the J call TRBJ2-2, with TRBD1 matching over 7 bases. The CDR3 spans 15 residues. J was trimmed by 0 bases and V by 6 bases; bases with no gene match: 4.

This rearrangement joins TRBV7-2 to TRBJ2-5; 11 bases agree with TRBD2. The J call may be in error: the DNA end matches TRBJ2-7 better. Germline lookup yields CDR1 SGHTA and CDR2 FQGNSA. The CDR3 spans 14 residues. The chain's CDR3 is CASSLVTSGNEQYF. CDR3 nucleotide sequence: TGTGCCAGCAGCTTAGTGACTAGCGGGAACGAGCAGTACTTC.

This clonotype appeared a few times. The chain couples TRBV4-3 to TRBJ2-5; D assignment may be TRBD1 or TRBD2 (5 bases each). The DNA end favors TRBJ2-7, so the J call may be wrong. Germline-derived CDR1 and CDR2 are LGHNA and YSLEER. This CDR3 spans 15 amino acids. CDR3 sequence (DNA): TGCGCCAGCAGCCCTGTTGCCGGAGAGGGGTACGAGCAGTACTTC. Protein product: CASSPVAGEGYEQYF.

The chain combines TRBV2 with TRBJ2-7; a weak D match, TRBD2 (6 bases). Trimming took off 4 bases at V and 0 bases at J, with 16 bases between the two ends. CDR3 size: 16 residues. From germline, CDR1 is SNHLY and CDR2 FYNNEI. DNA of the CDR3: TGTGCCAGCAGTGGCGGGGACGGTCGGAGCTCCTACGAGCAGTACTTC. Amino acid sequence: CASSGGDGRSSYEQYF.

The chain employs TRBV5-1 and TRBJ2-5; 8 nucleotides line up with TRBD2. CDR1 and CDR2 from the germline V gene are SGHRS and YFSETQ. The CDR3 has 16 amino acids. J was trimmed by 4 bases and V by 1 base; bases with no gene match: 9. The CDR3 region is CASSLTGRVGGETQYF. The CDR3 DNA reads as TGCGCCAGCAGCTTGACCGGGAGGGTTGGCGGAGAGACCCAGTACTTC.

The chain recombines TRBV27 with TRBJ2-7, with TRBD1 identical over 11 bases. V lost 4 bases and J lost 0; bases outside the gene matches: 2. Germline V gives CDR1 MNHEY, CDR2 SMNVEV (reference sequence). The CDR3 covers 15 residues. The CDR3 DNA reads TGTGCCAGCAGTTGGGGGACAGGGGGCTCCTACGAGCAGTACTTC. This sequence encodes CASSWGTGGSYEQYF.

This clonotype has only a few counts. At one boundary the junction diverges from the germline segment, which might be a read error. J is TRBJ2-7 and V is TRBV30; D remains unclear. This CDR3 contains 11 residues. CDR1 is GTSNPN and CDR2 is SVGIG in the germline V gene (reference sequence). CDR3 nucleotide sequence: TGTGCCTGGAGTGTCTCCCACGAGCAGTACTTC. It specifies CAWSVSHEQYF. The whole variable domain, remainder taken from reference TRBV30 and TRBJ2-7, is SQTIHQWPATLVQPVGSPLSLECTVEGTSNPNLYWYRQAAGRGLQLLFYSVGIGQISSEVPQNLSASRPQDRQFILSSKKLLLSDSGFYLCAWSVSHEQYFGPGTRLTVT.

This clonotype was counted a single time. The CDR3 spells CASSVEGGMADTQYF. In DNA, the CDR3 is TGTGCCAGCAGCGTAGAGGGAGGGATGGCAGATACGCAGTATTTT. The chain combines TRBV9 with TRBJ2-3; the match to TRBD2 covers 7 bases. The J segment lost 4 bases and the V segment lost 0 bases, leaving 5 bases of the junction unmatched. This CDR3 has 15 residues. Germline-derived CDR1 and CDR2 are SGDLS and YYNGEE.

V usage is TRBV5-6 and J usage is TRBJ2-7; 15 bases line up with TRBD2. Germline trimming cut 4 bases from V and 9 bases from J; bases unmatched to any gene: 8. Germline V gene sequence: CDR1 SGHDT, CDR2 YYEEEE. The CDR3 has 15 amino acids. CDR3 protein: CASSQTGTSGRRQYF. In DNA, the CDR3 is TGTGCCAGCAGCCAAACCGGGACTAGCGGGAGGAGGCAGTACTTC.

This clonotype turned up a few times. The chain carries TRBV27 and TRBJ2-7; D ambiguous. The V gene lost 2 bases and the J gene lost 2 bases, with 13 bases spanning the gap. This CDR3 spans 15 amino acids. The V gene's germline CDR1 is MNHEY and CDR2 SMNVEV (reference sequence). The CDR3 reads CASSLGLGSAYEQYF. The CDR3 nucleotides read TGTGCCAGCAGTTTAGGGCTTGGGTCCGCCTACGAGCAGTACTTC.

There are a few counts of this clonotype. The rearrangement uses TRBV7-2 and TRBJ2-2; D is unclear. Trimming pared 4 bases from V and 2 bases from J, leaving 20 bases between. The CDR3 contains 18 residues. Germline V lookup: CDR1 SGHTA, CDR2 FQGNSA. The CDR3 region is CASSSTGQRGRNTGELFF. In DNA form, the CDR3 reads TGTGCCAGCAGCTCCACCGGGCAAAGAGGTCGAAACACCGGGGAGCTGTTTTTT.

With regard to this clonotype: The junction shows a germline mismatch at one end, possibly a read error. V gene TRBV11-2 combines with J gene TRBJ2-4; D is unresolved. The V gene's germline CDR1 is SGHAT and CDR2 FQNNGV. The CDR3 length is 16 residues. CDR3 sequence reads: CASSPTHTVAKNIRYF. The DNA of the CDR3 is TGTGCCAGCAGCCCCACCCACACAGTAGCCAAAAACATTCGGTACTTC. The full variable domain, in which reference TRBV11-2 and TRBJ2-4 provide the parts outside the CDR3, is EAGVAQSPRYKIIEKRQSVAFWCNPISGHATLYWYQQILGQGPKLLIQFQNNGVVDDSQLPKDRFSAERLKGVDSTLKIQPAKLEDSAVYLCASSPTHTVAKNIRYFGAGTRLSVL.

This clonotype appeared once. The CDR3 reads CASSHAFNQPQHF. As DNA, the CDR3 is TGCGCCAGCAGCCATGCGTTCAATCAGCCCCAGCATTTT. V and J are TRBV4-1 and TRBJ1-5; no firm D call. The CDR3 consists of 13 residues. The germline V gene encodes CDR1 MGHRA and CDR2 YSYEKL. Between the trimmed V and J ends, which lost 3 bases and 3 bases, there was a span of 6 bases.

The chain joins TRBV4-1 to TRBJ1-2, with 7 bases identical to TRBD1. Losses at the gene ends were 2 bases for V and 8 bases for J; bases not matched to a gene: 8. From germline, CDR1 is MGHRA and CDR2 YSYEKL. The length of the CDR3 is 14 residues. CDR3 DNA: TGCGCCAGCAGCCAACCCGGGACAGCAAGAGGCTACACCTTC. This codes for CASSQPGTARGYTF.

The CDR3 DNA sequence: TGCGCCAGCAGCATAGACGGAAACCCCTACGAGCAGTACTTC. It encodes CASSIDGNPYEQYF. This chain uses TRBV4-1 with TRBJ2-7; D ambiguous. Germline CDR1 is MGHRA and CDR2 is YSYEKL. This CDR3 spans 14 amino acids. Between the trimmed V and J ends, which lost 5 bases and 2 bases, there was a span of 13 bases.